The 29 T cell receptor beta chains in this list originate from one sample, sequenced in a study of blood T cell repertoires in COVID-19. Measured with immunoSEQ multiplex PCR; TCRdb has only the in-frame clones, and not every one. The sample shows a few hundred thousand clones, roughly 90% of them seen only once. Sequenced material: peripheral blood. All receptors come from a woman in her 30s with COVID-19, enrolled during active disease.

The V and J genes are TRBV4-1 and TRBJ1-2, with unresolved D. Trimming cost V 3 bases and J 4 bases, with 15 bases left between them. CDR3 length equals 15 residues. The germline gives CDR1 MGHRA, CDR2 YSYEKL. CDR3 in amino acids: CASSQGLPGSYGYTF. The DNA of the CDR3 is TGCGCCAGCAGCCAGGGCCTACCCGGGAGCTATGGCTACACCTTC.

The sample holds a few counts of this clone. The chain employs TRBV25-1 and TRBJ1-6, with 7 nucleotides matching TRBD1. The CDR3 contains 15 residues. CDR1 MGHDK and CDR2 SYGVNS come from the germline V gene. The J segment lost 7 bases and the V segment lost 1 base, leaving 4 bases of the junction unmatched. The CDR3 region has the DNA TGTGCCAGCAGTGAATCAAGACAGGGCAATTCACCCCTCCACTTT. This encodes CASSESRQGNSPLHF.

This sequence joins TRBV11-2 and TRBJ2-2, with TRBD2 identical over 11 bases. Per the germline V gene, CDR1 is SGHAT and CDR2 is FQNNGV. J lost 1 base, V lost 3 bases, and 1 base had no gene match. The CDR3 length is 16 residues. The CDR3, as DNA: TGTGCCAGCAGCTTGGGGACTAGCGGGAACACCGGGGAGCTGTTTTTT. Its translation: CASSLGTSGNTGELFF. The full variable domain, its missing parts supplied by reference TRBV11-2 and TRBJ2-2, is EAGVAQSPRYKIIEKRQSVAFWCNPISGHATLYWYQQILGQGPKLLIQFQNNGVVDDSQLPKDRFSAERLKGVDSTLKIQPAKLEDSAVYLCASSLGTSGNTGELFFGEGSRLTVL.

V is TRBV29-1 and J is TRBJ2-7, with D possibly TRBD2 on 5 matching bases. In germline, CDR1 is SQVTM, CDR2 ANQGSEA. V shed 6 bases and J shed 8 bases, with 14 bases lying between them. The CDR3 totals 11 residues. The CDR3 bases are TGCAGCGTGGCTGCGGGCACCCAGCAGTACTTC. This gives the protein CSVAAGTQQYF.

V is TRBV19 and J is TRBJ1-1; 12 bases are a match to TRBD1. CDR1 is LNHDA and CDR2 is SQIVND in the germline V gene (reference sequence). This CDR3 is built from 16 residues. After removal of 5 bases from V and 4 bases from J, the junction contained 8 bases not matched to a gene. The CDR3: CASSPPGQGAATEAFF. DNA of the CDR3: TGTGCCAGTAGTCCCCCGGGACAGGGGGCAGCCACTGAAGCTTTCTTT.

This clone was picked up one time. The chain carries TRBV5-6 and TRBJ2-1, with D possibly TRBD2 on 5 matching bases. The CDR3 spans 15 residues. V lost 4 bases and J lost 0, with 11 bases in between. Germline V gene lookup returns CDR1 SGHDT and CDR2 YYEEEE. CDR3 nucleotide sequence: TGTGCCAGCAGCCAGAGCGGTTACTCCTACAATGAGCAGTTCTTC. Protein sequence: CASSQSGYSYNEQFF.

V usage is TRBV19 and J usage is TRBJ2-7; 9 nucleotides line up with TRBD1. Germline CDR1 is LNHDA and CDR2 is SQIVND (reference sequence). The CDR3 has 14 amino acids. The V segment lost 5 bases and the J segment 4 bases; nucleotides outside the gene matches: 6. The CDR3 loop reads CASSPRGTGYEQYF. The CDR3 DNA follows: TGTGCCAGTAGTCCCCGCGGGACAGGGTACGAGCAGTACTTC.

The V and J genes are TRBV20-1 and TRBJ2-7; D call uncertain. Per germline, CDR1 DFQATT and CDR2 SNEGSKA (reference sequence). V lost 5 bases and J lost 7, with 12 bases in between. This CDR3 region has 11 residues. The CDR3 spells CSAGLGWEQYF. Written as DNA, the CDR3 is TGCAGTGCTGGCCTAGGATGGGAGCAGTACTTC.

The chain has TRBV3-1 (or the pseudogene TRBV3-2) and TRBJ2-5; TRBD2 matches 13 bases. Germline V gives CDR1 LGHDT, CDR2 YNNKEL (reference sequence). Trimming at V came to 4 bases and at J to 2 bases, leaving 4 bases not matched to a gene. The CDR3 totals 16 residues. CDR3 residues: CASSRTSGRGQETQYF. The CDR3 DNA follows: TGTGCCAGCAGCCGCACTAGCGGGAGGGGTCAAGAGACCCAGTACTTC.

V usage is TRBV3-1 (or the pseudogene TRBV3-2) and J usage is TRBJ2-2, with 7 bases aligning to TRBD1. The CDR3 is 15 amino acids. Trimming cost V 4 bases and J 3 bases; bases outside gene matches: 5. The germline CDR1 and CDR2 sequences are LGHDT and YNNKEL (reference sequence). The CDR3 reads CASSPSTGYTGELFF. As DNA, the CDR3 is TGTGCCAGCAGCCCGTCGACAGGGTACACCGGGGAGCTGTTTTTT.

V usage is TRBV5-1 and J usage is TRBJ2-5; possibly TRBD2 for D (5 bases). CDR1 and CDR2 (germline): SGHRS, YFSETQ. This CDR3 region has 15 residues. V was pared by 5 bases and J by 0 bases, with 14 bases between. CDR3 protein: CASRRDLSYQETQYF. CDR3 in DNA: TGCGCCAGCAGGAGGGATCTCTCGTACCAAGAGACCCAGTACTTC.

This chain connects TRBV7-9 to TRBJ2-7, with no clear D. The CDR3 spans 12 residues. Germline-derived CDR1 and CDR2 are SEHNR and FQNEAQ (reference sequence). Trimming took off 3 bases at V and 2 bases at J, with 5 bases between the two ends. CDR3 residues: CASSFWPYEQYF. DNA for the CDR3: TGTGCCAGCAGCTTCTGGCCCTACGAGCAGTACTTC.

This chain uses TRBV28 with TRBJ2-7; 7 bases fit TRBD1. Germline assignment: CDR1 MDHEN and CDR2 SYDVKM. This CDR3 spans 13 amino acids. The trim removed 4 bases at V and 7 bases at J, leaving 7 bases unmatched. CDR3 in amino acids: CASSSGQSEEQYF. The CDR3 nucleotides read TGTGCCAGCAGTTCGGGACAGTCGGAAGAGCAGTACTTC.

This clone appeared a few times. V usage is TRBV2 and J usage is TRBJ2-1, with TRBD2 as a possible D gene (6 bases). Deletions cut 6 bases from V and 0 bases from J, with 6 bases between. This CDR3 is built from 13 residues. Germline V gene lookup returns CDR1 SNHLY and CDR2 FYNNEI. The CDR3 DNA reads TGTGCCAGCAGGGAGGGCTCCTACAATGAGCAGTTCTTC. Translated, it gives CASREGSYNEQFF.

The rearrangement joins TRBV10-2 to TRBJ2-1; the match to TRBD2 covers 8 bases. The CDR3 consists of 16 residues. V was clipped by 3 bases and J by 5 bases; unmatched bases: 9. The germline V gene encodes CDR1 WSHSY and CDR2 SAAADI. CDR3: CASSDWTSKGNNEQFF. The DNA for the CDR3 is TGCGCCAGCAGTGACTGGACTAGCAAGGGAAACAATGAGCAGTTCTTC.

The chain uses TRBV6-5 and TRBJ2-7, with D uncertain. Trimming took 5 bases from V and 6 from J, leaving 17 bases between them. The CDR3 contains 14 residues. From germline, CDR1 is MNHEY and CDR2 SVGAGI. CDR3 DNA sequence: TGTGCCAGCAGTCAGACACTTACGCCTGGCGAGCAGTACTTC. It specifies CASSQTLTPGEQYF.

The V call is TRBV14, the J call TRBJ2-1; TRBD2 matches at 14 bases. V was clipped by 8 bases and J by 12 bases; unmatched bases: 9. The CDR3 runs 14 residues. Germline-derived CDR1 and CDR2 are SGHDN and FVKESK. The DNA of the CDR3 is TGTGCCAGCCAACCGGGACTAGCGGGAGTTAGGCAGTTCTTC. It specifies CASQPGLAGVRQFF.

The chain carries TRBV5-1 and TRBJ2-7, with 10 bases that match TRBD2. Germline CDR1 SGHRS, CDR2 YFSETQ. This CDR3 has 17 amino acids. J lost 2 bases, V lost 2 bases, and 10 bases had no gene match. The DNA for the CDR3 is TGCGCCAGCAGCTTAGCCCTAGCGGGAGCCGCACCCTACGAGCAGTACTTC. Translated: CASSLALAGAAPYEQYF.

The chain couples TRBV4-3 to TRBJ2-7; 9 bases agree with TRBD2. This CDR3 is 15 amino acids long. After removal of 4 bases from V and 4 bases from J, the junction contained 8 bases not matched to a gene. CDR1 LGHNA and CDR2 YSLEER come from the germline V gene. Written as DNA, the CDR3 is TGCGCCAGCAGCCGTCAGGCTAGCGGGGAATACGAGCAGTACTTC. This codes for CASSRQASGEYEQYF.

V is TRBV28 and J is TRBJ1-4; 9 bases match TRBD1. The germline gives CDR1 MDHEN, CDR2 SYDVKM. Trimming at V came to 6 bases and at J to 7 bases, leaving 9 bases not matched to a gene. CDR3 length: 15 amino acids. The CDR3 bases are TGTGCCAGCAGGGACCCGGGACAGGGAGGTGAAAAACTGTTTTTT. Translation gives CASRDPGQGGEKLFF.

As regards this clone: In the same sample, other DNA sequences code for this CDR3. The chain carries TRBV15 and TRBJ2-6; D gene unclear. The CDR3 totals 15 residues. CDR1 LNHNV and CDR2 YYDKDF come from the germline V gene (reference sequence). The V end was cut by 0 bases, the J end by 0 bases, with 3 bases between. CDR3 region: CATSRDNSGANVLTF. The CDR3 DNA sequence: TGTGCCACCAGCAGAGATAACTCTGGGGCCAACGTCCTGACTTTC. The whole variable domain, filled in from reference TRBV15 and TRBJ2-6, reads DAMVIQNPRYQVTQFGKPVTLSCSQTLNHNVMYWYQQKSSQAPKLLFHYYDKDFNNEADTPDNFQSRRPNTSFCFLDIRSPGLGDTAMYLCATSRDNSGANVLTFGAGSRLTVL.

The rearrangement joins TRBV7-9 to TRBJ1-5, with no clear D. The CDR3 length is 14 residues. The germline CDR1 and CDR2 sequences are SEHNR and FQNEAQ (reference sequence). V was clipped by 2 bases and J by 7 bases, with 12 bases between them. The DNA for the CDR3 is TGTGCCAGCAGCTTATCGACTCCTGGACAGCCCCAGCATTTT. Amino acids: CASSLSTPGQPQHF.

The chain combines TRBV3-1 (or the pseudogene TRBV3-2) with TRBJ2-2, with D possibly matching TRBD2 (6 bases). CDR3 length: 15 amino acids. Germline CDR1 and CDR2: LGHDT and YNNKEL (reference sequence). Trimming pared 4 bases from V and 1 base from J, leaving 10 bases between. The CDR3 reads CASSLGGVNTGELFF. DNA of the CDR3: TGTGCCAGCAGCCTCGGGGGTGTGAACACCGGGGAGCTGTTTTTT.

The chain has TRBV11-2 and TRBJ2-1; 13 bases fit TRBD2. The J segment lost 9 bases and the V segment lost 8 bases, leaving 7 bases of the junction unmatched. The CDR3 totals 14 residues. CDR1 and CDR2 (germline): SGHAT, FQNNGV. CDR3 sequence (DNA): TGTGCCAGCCAAGGACTAGCGGGAGACAGTGAGCAGTTCTTC. Protein sequence: CASQGLAGDSEQFF.

The chain recombines TRBV28 with TRBJ1-2; unclear D gene. The CDR3 contains 14 residues. Trimming took off 2 bases at V and 8 bases at J, with 15 bases between the two ends. From germline, CDR1 is MDHEN and CDR2 SYDVKM. CDR3 region: CASSLNTPPRGYTF. The CDR3 coding sequence is TGTGCCAGCAGTTTAAATACTCCGCCTCGGGGCTACACCTTC.

This clone was recorded only once. V usage is TRBV2 and J usage is TRBJ1-4; a possible D gene is TRBD1 (5 bases). CDR3 size: 15 residues. The V and J ends lost 4 bases and 8 bases respectively, with 17 bases between them. Germline V gives CDR1 SNHLY, CDR2 FYNNEI. This CDR3 reads CASSADRVKAEKLFF. CDR3 in DNA: TGTGCCAGCAGTGCCGACAGAGTGAAGGCCGAAAAACTGTTTTTT.

A remark on this clone: The junction shows a germline mismatch at one end, possibly a read error. As DNA, the CDR3 is TGCGCCAGCAGCCCCGCCGGGACTACCTCCCACGAGCAGTACTTC. Protein sequence: CASSPAGTTSHEQYF. The rearrangement uses TRBV4-1 and TRBJ2-7, with 7 bases lining up with TRBD2. The germline V gene has CDR1 MGHRA and CDR2 YSYEKL. This CDR3 is built from 15 residues.

The V call is TRBV2, the J call TRBJ2-7; D not resolved. The CDR3 extends over 11 amino acids. Germline CDR1 is SNHLY and CDR2 is FYNNEI. Trimming pared 7 bases from V and 3 bases from J, leaving 7 bases between. The DNA for the CDR3 is TGTGCCAGCAAACTTTTCTACGAGCAGTACTTC. This gives the protein CASKLFYEQYF.

The chain employs TRBV19 and TRBJ1-5, with 7 bases fitting TRBD1. Per the germline V gene, CDR1 is LNHDA and CDR2 is SQIVND (reference sequence). CDR3 length: 15 amino acids. Unmatched junction bases numbered 4, after V lost 5 bases and J lost 0 bases. The chain's CDR3 is CASSSGDSSNQPQHF. CDR3 DNA: TGTGCCAGTAGTTCCGGGGACAGTAGCAATCAGCCCCAGCATTTT. Supplemented by reference TRBV19 and TRBJ1-5, the full variable domain reads DGGITQSPKYLFRKEGQNVTLSCEQNLNHDAMYWYRQDPGQGLRLIYYSQIVNDFQKGDIAEGYSVSREKKESFPLTVTSAQKNPTAFYLCASSSGDSSNQPQHFGDGTRLSIL.